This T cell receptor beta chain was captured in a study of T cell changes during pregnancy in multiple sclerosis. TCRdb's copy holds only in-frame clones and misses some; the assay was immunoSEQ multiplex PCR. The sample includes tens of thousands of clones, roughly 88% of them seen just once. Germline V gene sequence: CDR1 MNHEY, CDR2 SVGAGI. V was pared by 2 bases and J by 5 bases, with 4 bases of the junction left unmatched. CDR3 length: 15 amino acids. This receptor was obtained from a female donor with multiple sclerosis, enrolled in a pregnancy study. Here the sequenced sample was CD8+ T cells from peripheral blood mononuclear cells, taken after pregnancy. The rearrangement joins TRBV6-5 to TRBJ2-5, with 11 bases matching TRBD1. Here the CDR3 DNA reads TGTGCCAGCAGTTACGGGACAGGGGGGTTGGAGACCCAGTACTTC. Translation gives CASSYGTGGLETQYF.